The rows below give T cell receptor beta chains drawn from one sample of a study of T-cell memory formation after mild COVID-19. TCRdb re-called the 5' RACE reads with MiXCR, one entry per CDR3 protein. The sample records about 260,000 distinct CDR3 sequences, 7% to 10% being singletons. What was sequenced was PBMCs or a T cell subset sorted from them (not recorded which). Receptor source: a man between 18 and 29 years old who had mild COVID-19 (a few samples of this study predate the infection). Cell type and time point are not known. The CDR3 runs from the conserved cysteine through the conserved F or W. D genes are given only for firm matches. Rows give clone size only sometimes, using once, few, many, or a class for an expanded clone.

>TRBD2|many|TRBJ2-1|TRBV6-4
CASSDGTSGGPNEQFF
TGTGCCAGCAGTGACGGGACTAGCGGGGGTCCCAATGAGCAGTTCTTC
>-|many|TRBJ2-1|TRBV29-1
CSVVLSNEQFF
TGCAGCGTTGTGCTTAGCAATGAGCAGTTCTTC
>TRBD1|few|TRBJ2-1|TRBV11-2
CASSLRDRGLNEQFF
TGTGCCAGCAGCCTCCGGGACAGGGGGCTAAATGAGCAGTTCTTC
>-|few|TRBJ2-1|TRBV20-1
CSEAGSSYNEQFF
TGCAGTGAGGCGGGGAGCTCCTACAATGAGCAGTTCTTC
>-|many|TRBJ2-5|TRBV7-8
CASSLAGTTGETQYF
TGTGCCAGCAGCTTGGCAGGGACGACTGGAGAGACCCAGTACTTC
>-|few|TRBJ2-7|TRBV6-2/TRBV6-3
CASSYPDTSYEQYF
TGTGCCAGCAGTTATCCGGACACTTCCTACGAGCAGTACTTC
>-|-|TRBJ2-6|TRBV5-1
CASSLGEGVGANVLTF
TGCGCCAGCAGCTTGGGGGAAGGAGTTGGGGCCAACGTCCTGACTTTC
>-|few|TRBJ2-5|TRBV7-8
CASSLAWHQETQYF
TGTGCCAGCAGCTTAGCTTGGCACCAAGAGACCCAGTACTTC
>TRBD1|many|TRBJ2-2|TRBV7-9
CASSPRTGQGNTGELFF
TGTGCCAGCAGCCCGAGGACGGGACAGGGTAACACCGGGGAGCTGTTTTTT
>TRBD2|few|TRBJ2-4|TRBV6-2/TRBV6-3
CASSLRLAGWGNIQYF
TGTGCCAGCAGCCTAAGGCTAGCGGGGTGGGGGAACATTCAGTACTTC
>-|-|TRBJ2-4|TRBV19
CASSLQDCENIQYF
TGTGCCAGTAGTCTACAGGACTGTGAAAACATTCAGTACTTC
>-|many|TRBJ2-5|TRBV5-1
CASRSAGTTQETQYF
TGCGCCAGCAGATCCGCCGGGACCACCCAAGAGACCCAGTACTTC
>TRBD1|many|TRBJ1-1|TRBV5-1
CASSLGDSRPEAFF
TGCGCCAGCAGCTTGGGGGACAGCAGACCTGAAGCTTTCTTT
>-|few|TRBJ1-4|TRBV18
CASSFPGRPNEKLFF
TGTGCCAGCTCATTTCCGGGACGGCCGAATGAAAAACTGTTTTTT
>-|-|TRBJ2-3|TRBV6-5
CASSPGGYATDTQYF
TGTGCCAGCAGTCCCGGGGGCTACGCCACAGATACGCAGTATTTT
>TRBD2|few|TRBJ2-5|TRBV6-2/TRBV6-3
CASRVDNGGETQYF
TGTGCCAGCAGGGTGGACAACGGGGGGGAGACCCAGTACTTC
>-|few|TRBJ2-7|TRBV4-3
CASSQDTQTYEQYF
TGCGCCAGCAGCCAAGATACTCAGACCTACGAGCAGTACTTC
>TRBD2|-|TRBJ2-1|TRBV11-3
CASRAGTSGAEHGDEQFF
TGTGCCAGCAGGGCCGGGACTAGCGGGGCCGAACATGGGGATGAGCAGTTCTTC
>-|many|TRBJ2-7|TRBV7-9
CASSRDGYEQYF
TGTGCCAGCAGCCGGGACGGCTACGAGCAGTACTTC
>-|few|TRBJ2-1|TRBV5-1
CASSLVGRPYYNEQFF
TGCGCCAGCAGCTTGGTCGGGCGCCCTTATTACAATGAGCAGTTCTTC
>TRBD2|-|TRBJ2-3|TRBV7-9
CASNPLGLAGVSDTQYF
TGTGCCAGCAACCCCCTCGGACTAGCGGGGGTTTCGGATACGCAGTATTTT
>TRBD1|few|TRBJ1-6|TRBV20-1
CSARDRGTGDSPLHF
TGCAGTGCTAGGGATCGGGGGACAGGTGATTCACCCCTCCACTTT
>-|-|TRBJ1-1|TRBV20-1
CSALSYSLSTEAFF
TGCAGTGCCCTGAGCTATTCCCTTTCCACTGAAGCTTTCTTT
>-|many|TRBJ2-3|TRBV12-3/TRBV12-4
CASSSPPGNGRTDTQYF
TGTGCCAGCAGTTCCCCCCCGGGGAACGGCCGCACAGATACGCAGTATTTT
>-|many|TRBJ2-1|TRBV7-2
CASSLGQVFNEQFF
TGTGCCAGCAGCTTAGGGCAGGTTTTCAATGAGCAGTTCTTC
>-|few|TRBJ2-5|TRBV11-2
CASSSPSATETQYF
TGTGCCAGCAGCTCCCCCTCGGCGACAGAGACCCAGTACTTC
>TRBD2|-|TRBJ2-1|TRBV7-2
CASSFVRGGYNEQFF
TGTGCCAGCAGCTTTGTGCGGGGGGGTTACAATGAGCAGTTCTTC
>-|few|TRBJ1-3|TRBV20-1
CSARGTSGRANTIYF
TGCAGTGCTAGGGGGACCTCAGGAAGGGCAAACACCATATATTTT
>TRBD1|few|TRBJ1-1|TRBV7-7
CASSPIGGQAPQAFF
TGTGCCAGCAGCCCAATTGGGGGACAGGCCCCCCAAGCTTTCTTT
>-|few|TRBJ1-1|TRBV30
CAWSVLQYTEAFF
TGTGCCTGGAGTGTACTCCAGTACACTGAAGCTTTCTTT
>TRBD2|-|TRBJ2-6|TRBV7-2
CASSRTPGGAGANVLTF
TGTGCCAGCAGCAGAACCCCGGGAGGGGCTGGGGCCAACGTCCTGACTTTC
>-|-|TRBJ1-6|TRBV19
CASSSGSSYNSPLHF
TGTGCCAGTTCAAGCGGGAGCTCCTATAATTCACCCCTCCACTTT
>-|-|TRBJ1-2|TRBV6-6
CASSYSNSGVYGYTF
TGTGCCAGCAGTTACTCGAACTCGGGCGTCTATGGCTACACCTTC
>-|many|TRBJ1-1|TRBV12-3/TRBV12-4
CASSPALGVGTEAFF
TGTGCCAGCAGTCCCGCCCTGGGGGTGGGCACTGAAGCTTTCTTT
>-|few|TRBJ1-2|TRBV4-2
CASSQESRANYGYTF
TGTGCCAGCAGCCAAGAATCTAGAGCTAACTATGGCTACACCTTC
>-|many|TRBJ2-1|TRBV27
CASAQGRNEQFF
TGTGCCAGCGCCCAGGGTCGTAATGAGCAGTTCTTC
>-|few|TRBJ2-3|TRBV4-1
CASSQTNSDTQYF
TGCGCCAGCAGCCAGACAAACTCGGATACGCAGTATTTT
>TRBD2|-|TRBJ2-5|TRBV11-1
CASSSQRGLASTQGTQYF
TGTGCCAGCAGCTCTCAGAGGGGACTAGCGAGCACACAAGGGACCCAGTACTTC
>TRBD2|few|TRBJ2-7|TRBV2
CASGRAAPYEQYF
TGTGCCAGCGGGAGGGCAGCTCCCTACGAGCAGTACTTC
>TRBD2|-|TRBJ2-3|TRBV4-1
CASSHSGGASDTQYF
TGCGCCAGCAGCCATAGCGGGGGGGCATCAGATACGCAGTATTTT